This T cell receptor (beta chain) was captured in a study of blood T cell repertoires in COVID-19. This clone occurred once. Germline V gene sequence: CDR1 SGHTA, CDR2 FQGTGA. V shed 0 bases, J shed 5 bases, and the junction held 3 bases outside the gene matches. The CDR3 has 15 amino acids. Here immunoSEQ multiplex PCR was the method, and the copy in TCRdb shows in-frame clones only, minus some. The sample lists some 50,000 clones; roughly 84% were seen once. This sequence was found in a man aged 70-80 years with acute or convalescent COVID-19. This chain joins TRBV7-3 and TRBJ2-7, with 11 bases that match TRBD1. The material sequenced was peripheral blood. CDR3 in DNA: TGTGCCAGCAGCTTAACAGGGGACAGGGGGAACGAGCAGTACTTC. It translates to CASSLTGDRGNEQYF.